These T cell receptor beta chains were read from a single sample in a study of beta chain features in type 1 diabetes. Clones were read by immunoSEQ multiplex PCR, and TCRdb kept only the in-frame ones, dropping some. The sample gives around 500,000 clones, over 9.5% of which show up once; over 0.035% is in the top ten. Sequenced material: naive CD4+ T cells from blood. Every receptor here comes from a woman aged 18 to 35 in good health. The conserved cysteine and the conserved F or W are not part of the CDR3 here.

TRBJ1-6,12,TRBV7-3,ASSPGSRSSPLH
TRBJ2-7,9,TRBV5-1,ASSDSLTQY
TRBJ1-1,9,TRBV29-1,SVSGTTEAF
TRBJ2-7,13,TRBV11-2,ASSPVGGAYYEQY
TRBJ2-1,13,TRBV15,ATSRAGTGANEQF
TRBJ1-4,12,TRBV7-9,ASIDRDLGEKLF
TRBJ1-4,13,TRBV5-6,ASSAKTGANEKLF
TRBJ2-2,10,TRBV5-6,ASSLFPGELF
TRBJ1-5,15,TRBV30,AWSVLGHPRGNQPQH
TRBJ1-1,13,TRBV29-1,SVEGGRVLNTEAF
TRBJ2-5,10,TRBV2,ASAGGEETQY
TRBJ2-6,18,TRBV14,ASSQEERLFPLSGANVLT
TRBJ2-7,16,TRBV28,ASRNWDRGRLSSYEQY
TRBJ2-1,13,TRBV7-2,ASSLGTGTINEQF
TRBJ2-3,13,TRBV6-6,ASSYRAAGTDTQY
TRBJ2-1,11,TRBV9,ASSVVTSGEQF
TRBJ2-3,13,TRBV6-5,ASSYGAGRTDTQY
TRBJ2-1,15,TRBV18,ASSPPGRWQASGEQF
TRBJ2-3,16,TRBV7-9,ASSPRGQRYIGADTQY
TRBJ1-1,12,TRBV6-6,ASSLTVKNTEAF
TRBJ1-6,12,TRBV2,ASSQEGAGSPLH
TRBJ2-3,13,TRBV7-3,ASSLKGAGTDTQY
TRBJ2-2,12,TRBV25-1,ASSEWAGTGELF
TRBJ2-1,14,TRBV19,ASSGSNFFQYNEQF
TRBJ1-1,13,TRBV6-6,ASSRLQGPNTEAF
TRBJ2-5,11,TRBV10-3,AISEDTEETQY
TRBJ2-3,13,TRBV18,ASSPGTGSTDTQY
TRBJ1-1,13,TRBV14,ASSHRHAPNTEAF
TRBJ2-1,13,TRBV15,ATSPLRAGGNEQF
TRBJ1-1,13,TRBV6-6,ASSYQDRLNTEAF
TRBJ2-3,10,TRBV6-5,ASTRAGDTQY
TRBJ2-5,11,TRBV5-4,ASSRTSGETQY
TRBJ1-4,12,TRBV7-9,ASSLRAGGEKLF
TRBJ2-1,9,TRBV25-1,ASREDGRLF
TRBJ2-3,12,TRBV9,ASSVGVVADTQY
TRBJ2-1,14,TRBV4-2,ASSQSLLVAYNEQF
TRBJ2-5,12,TRBV7-2,ASSLGGSQETQY
TRBJ2-1,12,TRBV11-2,ASSRLADYNEQF
TRBJ2-3,15,TRBV27,ASSPRGLAELTDTQY
TRBJ2-2,14,TRBV9,ASSVVAGGNTGELF
TRBJ1-2,14,TRBV19,ASRDPLRGANYGYT
TRBJ2-1,14,TRBV7-2,ASSHRQGADYNEQF
TRBJ2-3,10,TRBV7-9,ASTGVTDTQY
TRBJ2-5,13,TRBV11-1,ASGNQAGGSETQY
TRBJ2-5,10,TRBV2,ASRSRGETQY
TRBJ2-3,13,TRBV2,ASSLEGGRSDTQY
TRBJ2-1,13,TRBV10-3,AISELGLAENEQF
TRBJ1-2,11,TRBV6-1,ASNHGVNYGYT
TRBJ1-1,10,TRBV29-1,SVFAVNTEAF
TRBJ2-5,14,TRBV10-3,AISDGGGSPQETQY
TRBJ1-2,12,TRBV5-1,ASSLAGQSYGYT
TRBJ2-1,13,TRBV2,ASMAGEETYNEQF
TRBJ1-1,15,TRBV4-3,ASSQDRRGWRNTEAF
TRBJ2-5,11,TRBV30,AWSGGMQETQY
TRBJ2-5,14,TRBV4-1,ASSQGKGGLQETQY
TRBJ1-5,13,TRBV30,AWTAGGIGNQPQH
TRBJ1-4,13,TRBV15,ATSREGATNEKLF
TRBJ1-3,15,TRBV5-1,ASSFDLPGTPGNTIY
TRBJ1-3,12,TRBV7-6,ASSRTVSGNTIY
TRBJ2-7,11,TRBV4-3,ASSRDRGYEQY